This T cell receptor beta chain comes out of a study of cytomegalovirus exposure and HLA in healthy donors. Notes on the study in general: CMV antigen specificity of three CMV-associated chains was confirmed in vitro. Fewer than 20,000 TCR beta sequences were associated with HLA alleles at 0.05 false discovery rate in a later analysis.

13 Jbeta primers and 60 Vbeta primers were used for the PCR. The repertoire was sequenced with immunoSEQ multiplex PCR; TCRdb's copy has only in-frame clones and lacks some. The data show fewer than 70,000 clones, approximately 76% seen once. This CDR3 spans 18 amino acids. Germline V CDR1 and CDR2: KGHSH, LQKENI. V dropped 2 bases and J dropped 0 bases, with 16 bases sitting between them. Note on this clone: Its antigen remains unknown.

The chain joins TRBV18 to TRBJ2-2; perhaps TRBD1 as D (6 bases). Sequencing was done on a sample of PBMCs. The clonotype was recovered from a man aged 45-65 years in good health and CMV-seronegative. Here the CDR3 DNA reads TGTGCCAGCTCACCAAAACAGCCGGGACAAACGAACACCGGGGAGCTGTTTTTT. It codes for CASSPKQPGQTNTGELFF. The entire variable domain, with the rest obtained from reference TRBV18 and TRBJ2-2, is as follows: NAGVMQNPRHLVRRRGQEARLRCSPMKGHSHVYWYRQLPEEGLKFMVYLQKENIIDESGMPKERFSAEFPKEGPSILRIQQVVRGDSAAYFCASSPKQPGQTNTGELFFGEGSRLTVL.